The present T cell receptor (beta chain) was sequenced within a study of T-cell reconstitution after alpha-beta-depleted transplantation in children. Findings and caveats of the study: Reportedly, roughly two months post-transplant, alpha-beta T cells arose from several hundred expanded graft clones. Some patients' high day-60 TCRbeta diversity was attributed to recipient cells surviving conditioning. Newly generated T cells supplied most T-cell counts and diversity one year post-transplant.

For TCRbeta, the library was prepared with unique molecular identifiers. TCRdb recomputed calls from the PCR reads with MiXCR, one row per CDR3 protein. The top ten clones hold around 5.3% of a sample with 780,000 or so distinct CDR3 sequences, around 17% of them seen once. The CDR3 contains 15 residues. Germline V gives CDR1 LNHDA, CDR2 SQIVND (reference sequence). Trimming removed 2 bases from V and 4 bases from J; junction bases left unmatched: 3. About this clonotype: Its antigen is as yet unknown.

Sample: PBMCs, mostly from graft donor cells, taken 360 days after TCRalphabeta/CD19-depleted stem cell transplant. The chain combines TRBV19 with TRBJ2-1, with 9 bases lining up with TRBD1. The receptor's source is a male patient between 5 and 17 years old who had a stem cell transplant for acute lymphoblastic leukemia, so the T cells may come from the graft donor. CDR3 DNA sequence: TGTGCCAGTAGTATATTGACAGGGGGTTACAATGAGCAGTTCTTC. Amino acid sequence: CASSILTGGYNEQFF.